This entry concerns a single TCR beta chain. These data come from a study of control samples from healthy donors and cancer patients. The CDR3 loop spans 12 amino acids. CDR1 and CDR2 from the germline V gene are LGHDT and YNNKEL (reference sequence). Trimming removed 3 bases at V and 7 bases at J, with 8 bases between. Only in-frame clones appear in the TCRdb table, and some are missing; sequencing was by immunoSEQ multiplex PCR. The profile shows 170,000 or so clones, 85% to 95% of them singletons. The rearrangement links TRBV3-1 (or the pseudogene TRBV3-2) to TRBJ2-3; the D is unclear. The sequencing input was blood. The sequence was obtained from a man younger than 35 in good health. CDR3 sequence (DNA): TGTGCCAGCAGCCACCGAGGCTATACGCAGTATTTT. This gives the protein CASSHRGYTQYF.